This record looks at one T cell receptor (beta chain) sequence and its context. What it binds is unknown. The record originates from a study of cytomegalovirus exposure and HLA in healthy donors. In the study overall: Around 190 million T cells yielded approximately 100 million unique TCR beta sequences, as an earlier analysis found.

Primers included in the PCR were 60 Vbeta and 13 Jbeta primers. Profiling relied on immunoSEQ multiplex PCR, and the TCRdb table lists in-frame clones only, not all of them. Here the sample spans approximately 160,000 clones, around 65% being singletons. Study results and limitations: TCR sequences were mostly rare, though some public TCRs occurred in many donors. It was taken for granted in presence/absence analyses that sequencing depth across donors was roughly uniform. Within a later analysis, the majority of CMV-associated TCR beta chains appeared HLA-restricted.

Germline loops: CDR1 SNHLY, CDR2 FYNNEI. This CDR3 has 11 amino acids. V dropped 6 bases and J dropped 2 bases, with 4 bases sitting between them. The sequenced material came from PBMCs. The V call is TRBV2, the J call TRBJ2-5; D is undetermined. The source of this sequence is a woman between 25 and 40 years old in good health and CMV-seropositive. The CDR3 DNA reads TGTGCCAGCAGCCCTCAAGAGACCCAGTACTTC. It is translated as CASSPQETQYF.